Shown below are 21 T cell receptor beta chains from a single sample sequenced in a study of blood T cell repertoires in COVID-19. Sequencing used immunoSEQ multiplex PCR; TCRdb keeps in-frame clones, though not all of them. Among roughly 330,000 clones listed, approximately 86% were seen once. The material sequenced was peripheral blood. Receptors were obtained from a man aged 25 to 45 with COVID-19, enrolled during active disease.

This chain joins TRBV10-3 and TRBJ2-7; TRBD1 aligns across 9 bases. The V gene's germline CDR1 is ENHRY and CDR2 SYGVKD. The V and J ends lost 3 bases and 3 bases, in that order; junction bases with no gene match: 18. The CDR3 totals 19 residues. The CDR3 DNA reads as TGTGCCATCAGTGACTGGACAGGGGCTACCTCGAATCTTAACTACGAGCAGTACTTC. Its translation is CAISDWTGATSNLNYEQYF.

The chain recombines TRBV19 with TRBJ2-7; weak D call: TRBD2 (6 bases). V was pared by 2 bases and J by 6 bases, with 11 bases between. The CDR3 is made up of 13 amino acids. Germline V CDR1 and CDR2: LNHDA, SQIVND (reference sequence). The CDR3 nucleotides are TGTGCCAGTAGTATATCCGACGGGGGCGAGCAGTACTTC. This gives the protein CASSISDGGEQYF.

This clone was counted once. The V and J genes are TRBV19 and TRBJ1-1; 9 nucleotides align to TRBD1. The trim removed 7 bases at V and 7 bases at J, leaving 13 bases unmatched. This CDR3 is built from 15 residues. Germline V lookup: CDR1 LNHDA, CDR2 SQIVND (reference sequence). For the CDR3, the DNA is TGTGCCAGTACCCTAGCCCCTACAGGGGGCGGTGAAGCTTTCTTT. Protein sequence: CASTLAPTGGGEAFF.

V is TRBV2 and J is TRBJ2-1, with a weak D call TRBD1 (5 bases). The germline CDR1 and CDR2 sequences are SNHLY and FYNNEI. The ends were cut back, 7 bases at V and 0 bases at J, with 16 bases in the middle. The CDR3 is made up of 16 amino acids. CDR3 DNA: TGTGCCAGCACCCCCGGCCAGGGTAGCTCCTACAATGAGCAGTTCTTC. Its protein product is CASTPGQGSSYNEQFF.

In its sample, this clone was seen once. The chain joins TRBV7-2 to TRBJ1-2; TRBD1 aligns across 9 bases. The germline V gene has CDR1 SGHTA and CDR2 FQGNSA. V lost 5 bases to trimming and J lost 7 bases; unmatched junction nucleotides: 8. This CDR3 has 14 amino acids. CDR3 coding DNA: TGTGCCAGCAGCCCACGGACAGGGGACGTTGGCTACACCTTC. Translated: CASSPRTGDVGYTF.

This CDR3 is CASSKGPGGTDTQYF. The CDR3 DNA reads TGTGCCAGCAGCAAGGGGCCAGGGGGCACAGATACGCAGTATTTT. This sequence joins TRBV3-1 (or the pseudogene TRBV3-2) and TRBJ2-3; possibly TRBD1 for D (6 bases). V lost 5 bases and J lost 1, with 13 bases in between. Germline V CDR1 and CDR2: LGHDT, YNNKEL (reference sequence). The CDR3 has 15 residues.

The J gene is TRBJ1-6, the V gene TRBV6-2 or TRBV6-3; the D gene is possibly TRBD1 (6 bases). Deletions cut 5 bases from V and 10 bases from J, with 12 bases between. Germline V gives CDR1 MNHEY, CDR2 SVGEGT. The CDR3 has 13 residues. CDR3 nucleotide sequence: TGTGCCAGCAGTCCAGGGGAAAGATCACCCCTCCACTTT. It yields the protein CASSPGERSPLHF.

The rearrangement links TRBV30 to TRBJ2-1; D is perhaps TRBD2 (5 bases). The germline V and J ends were trimmed by 4 bases and 5 bases, with 21 bases remaining between them. CDR3 size: 16 residues. CDR1 and CDR2 from the germline V gene are GTSNPN and SVGIG (reference sequence). The CDR3 nucleotides are TGTGCCTGGACTCTCAGGCCGGGAATAGCCCACAATGAGCAGTTCTTC. Its translation: CAWTLRPGIAHNEQFF.

This CDR3 is CASSDREGSPLHF. The CDR3 DNA reads as TGCGCCAGCAGCGACAGGGAAGGATCACCCCTCCACTTT. The genes are TRBV5-1 and TRBJ1-6, with 7 bases that match TRBD1. Germline V gives CDR1 SGHRS, CDR2 YFSETQ. This CDR3 is 13 amino acids long. With V trimmed by 4 bases and J by 10 bases, 5 bases remained unmatched.

CDR3 amino acids: CASTLGQDYEQYF. CDR3 DNA sequence: TGTGCCAGCACCTTGGGACAGGACTACGAGCAGTACTTC. The rearrangement links TRBV25-1 to TRBJ2-7; 8 nucleotides align to TRBD1. The germline V gene encodes CDR1 MGHDK and CDR2 SYGVNS. J lost 3 bases, V lost 7 bases, and 5 bases had no gene match. The CDR3 consists of 13 residues.

The J gene is TRBJ2-7, the V gene TRBV19, with D possibly being TRBD2 (6 bases). CDR3 length: 15 residues. The germline gives CDR1 LNHDA, CDR2 SQIVND (reference sequence). Trimming pared 6 bases from V and 0 bases from J, leaving 15 bases between. The CDR3 loop reads CASSGTGGVSYEQYF. In DNA, the CDR3 is TGTGCCAGTAGCGGTACGGGCGGGGTCTCCTACGAGCAGTACTTC.

The chain joins TRBV5-8 to TRBJ2-1; 10 bases align to TRBD2. This CDR3 has 18 residues. Trimming removed 2 bases from V and 7 bases from J; junction bases left unmatched: 15. Germline V gene data show CDR1 as SGHTS and CDR2 as YDEGEE. This CDR3 is CASSFLPLAGSFGNEQFF. For the CDR3, the DNA is TGTGCCAGCAGCTTTTTACCACTAGCGGGATCGTTCGGGAATGAGCAGTTCTTC.

The rearrangement joins TRBV19 to TRBJ1-5; 7 nucleotides align to TRBD1. V was pared by 3 bases and J by 3 bases, with 5 bases of the junction left unmatched. Germline V gene data show CDR1 as LNHDA and CDR2 as SQIVND (reference sequence). The CDR3 totals 15 residues. The CDR3 nucleotides are TGTGCCAGTAGTATCGACAGGGAATTCAATCAGCCCCAGCATTTT. This codes for CASSIDREFNQPQHF.

J is TRBJ2-5 and V is TRBV19; maybe TRBD1 (5 bases). Germline CDR1 reads LNHDA; CDR2 reads SQIVND (reference sequence). Between the trimmed V and J ends, which lost 3 bases and 4 bases, there was a span of 15 bases. This CDR3 is 15 amino acids long. The CDR3: CASSIGILGRETQYF. In nucleotides, the CDR3 is TGTGCCAGTAGTATCGGAATCTTGGGGCGAGAGACCCAGTACTTC.

This clone was recorded a few times. The V and J genes are TRBV7-2 and TRBJ2-1; TRBD1 agrees at 10 bases. Unmatched junction bases numbered 13, after V lost 3 bases and J lost 2 bases. CDR3 size: 19 residues. Germline V gene lookup returns CDR1 SGHTA and CDR2 FQGNSA. CDR3: CASSLHGTGASWPYNEQFF. For the CDR3, the DNA is TGTGCCAGCAGCTTGCATGGGACAGGGGCCTCGTGGCCCTACAATGAGCAGTTCTTC.

V and J are TRBV7-2 and TRBJ2-7; 7 bases fit TRBD1. The germline gives CDR1 SGHTA, CDR2 FQGNSA. This CDR3 is built from 15 residues. The V gene end was trimmed by 4 bases and the J gene end by 4 bases; junction bases not matched to a gene: 10. As DNA, the CDR3 is TGTGCCAGCAGCTCTCCGGACAGGTCGGCTTACGAGCAGTACTTC. Its translation is CASSSPDRSAYEQYF.

This clone was counted a few times. This rearrangement joins TRBV5-1 to TRBJ2-5, with TRBD1 as a possible D gene (6 bases). The V end lost 4 bases, the J end lost 1 base, and 14 bases lay between the germline ends. The germline V gene has CDR1 SGHRS and CDR2 YFSETQ. The CDR3 loop spans 15 amino acids. CDR3 sequence (DNA): TGCGCCAGCAGCACAAGCCCAGGGGTCCAAGAGACCCAGTACTTC. Its protein is CASSTSPGVQETQYF.

The rearrangement uses TRBV29-1 and TRBJ2-3, with a possible D match to TRBD2 (6 bases). The CDR3 runs 14 residues. Per the germline V gene, CDR1 is SQVTM and CDR2 is ANQGSEA. V was cut by 6 bases and J by 4 bases, with 17 bases left in between. CDR3 bases: TGCAGCGTCGGCGGACTATCGGTGGCAGATACGCAGTATTTT. Protein sequence: CSVGGLSVADTQYF.

CDR3 loop: CASSVKLAGVWNTQYF. DNA for the CDR3: TGTGCCAGCAGCGTGAAACTAGCGGGAGTTTGGAATACGCAGTATTTT. The chain carries TRBV5-6 and TRBJ2-3, with 11 bases fitting TRBD2. From germline, CDR1 is SGHDT and CDR2 YYEEEE. With V trimmed by 4 bases and J by 7 bases, 11 bases remained unmatched. This CDR3 region has 16 residues.

Only one count was recorded for this clone. The rearrangement joins TRBV7-9 to TRBJ2-7, with D possibly matching TRBD2 (6 bases). The CDR3 runs 16 residues. Trimming took 1 base from V and 6 from J, leaving 19 bases between them. CDR1 is SEHNR and CDR2 is FQNEAQ in the germline V gene (reference sequence). CDR3 sequence: CASSLGESPRRGEQYF. As DNA, the CDR3 is TGTGCCAGCAGCTTAGGGGAGTCACCTCGGAGGGGCGAGCAGTACTTC.

The table lists this clone with a count of one. V gene TRBV6-5 combines with J gene TRBJ1-3; D may be TRBD1 (5 bases). CDR1 and CDR2 from the germline V gene are MNHEY and SVGAGI. This CDR3 region has 14 residues. V was clipped by 5 bases and J by 0 bases, with 8 bases between them. DNA for the CDR3: TGTGCCAGCAGTACAGGAATCTCTGGAAACACCATATATTTT. Translated: CASSTGISGNTIYF.